Following are 17 T cell receptor beta chains from one sample sequenced in a study of cytomegalovirus exposure and HLA in healthy donors. The PCR contained 60 Vbeta and 13 Jbeta primers. Using immunoSEQ multiplex PCR, the repertoire was profiled, and TCRdb retains in-frame clones only, with some absent. Here the sample spans about 220,000 clones, roughly 79% being singletons. Sequenced material: PBMCs. Every receptor here comes from a male donor in good health and CMV-seronegative.

The V and J genes are TRBV10-3 and TRBJ1-3, with D possibly being TRBD1 (5 bases). This CDR3 is 18 amino acids long. CDR1 and CDR2 from the germline V gene are ENHRY and SYGVKD. The V and J ends lost 1 base and 1 base respectively, with 17 bases between them. The CDR3 sequence is CAISELSMGGSSGNTIYF. CDR3 bases: TGTGCCATCAGTGAGTTGTCAATGGGGGGTTCGTCTGGAAACACCATATATTTT.

This chain joins TRBV9 and TRBJ2-7; 8 nucleotides match TRBD2. Germline CDR1 SGDLS, CDR2 YYNGEE. The CDR3 is 15 residues long. With V trimmed by 4 bases and J by 3 bases, 9 bases remained unmatched. The CDR3 loop is CASSLGSGGLYEQYF. DNA of the CDR3: TGTGCCAGCAGCCTGGGGAGCGGGGGTCTCTACGAGCAGTACTTC.

The V gene is TRBV5-8, the J gene TRBJ1-5, with no clear D. Germline CDR1 is SGHTS and CDR2 is YDEGEE. The V and J ends lost 0 bases and 7 bases respectively, with 5 bases between them. This CDR3 is 12 amino acids long. CDR3 loop: CASSLVGQPQHF. The CDR3 bases are TGTGCCAGCAGCTTGGTGGGCCAGCCCCAGCATTTT. Using reference TRBV5-8 and TRBJ1-5 for the parts outside the CDR3, the full variable domain is EAGVTQSPTHLIKTRGQQATLRCSPISGHTSVYWYQQALGLGLQFLLWYDEGEERNRGNFPPRFSGRQFPNYSSELNVNALELEDSALYLCASSLVGQPQHFGDGTRLSIL.

The V gene is TRBV18, the J gene TRBJ1-2; D might be TRBD1 (6 bases). V was clipped by 3 bases and J by 4 bases, with 12 bases between them. Germline V gives CDR1 KGHSH, CDR2 LQKENI. The CDR3 extends over 14 amino acids. This chain's CDR3 is CASSPQGQGYGYTF. Written as DNA, the CDR3 is TGTGCCAGCTCACCCCAGGGGCAGGGCTATGGCTACACCTTC.

V and J are TRBV28 and TRBJ2-7, with unresolved D. V was shortened by 6 bases and J by 3 bases, with 15 bases between the two germline ends. The CDR3 consists of 14 residues. Germline V CDR1 and CDR2: MDHEN, SYDVKM. CDR3 in DNA: TGTGCCAGCAGGACTCAGACGGGTTACTACGAGCAGTACTTC. It yields the protein CASRTQTGYYEQYF.

This chain connects TRBV28 to TRBJ2-7, with D possibly being TRBD1 (5 bases). V was cut by 5 bases and J by 0 bases, with 14 bases left in between. This CDR3 is 15 amino acids long. Germline values: CDR1 MDHEN, CDR2 SYDVKM. CDR3 in amino acids: CASSPRTSSSYEQYF. DNA for the CDR3: TGTGCCAGCAGTCCACGGACAAGTAGCTCCTACGAGCAGTACTTC.

The V gene is TRBV7-8, the J gene TRBJ2-7, with TRBD1 matching over 7 bases. CDR1 and CDR2 from the germline V gene are SGHVS and FQNEAQ. V lost 1 base and J lost 0; bases outside the gene matches: 3. The CDR3 has 15 amino acids. The CDR3 DNA sequence: TGTGCCAGCAGCTTAGGACAGGGAAGCTCCTACGAGCAGTACTTC. This codes for CASSLGQGSSYEQYF. The full variable domain, in which reference TRBV7-8 and TRBJ2-7 provide the parts outside the CDR3, is GAGVSQSPRYKVAKRGQDVALRCDPISGHVSLFWYQQALGQGPEFLTYFQNEAQLDKSGLPSDRFFAERPEGSVSTLKIQRTQQEDSAVYLCASSLGQGSSYEQYFGPGTRLTVT.

The genes are TRBV5-4 and TRBJ2-7; D is perhaps TRBD1 (5 bases). CDR3 length equals 13 residues. CDR1 and CDR2 from the germline V gene are SGHNT and YYREEE (reference sequence). Trimming removed 3 bases at V and 3 bases at J, with 10 bases between. The CDR3 nucleotides read TGTGCCAGCAGCTCGCAGGGAATCTACGAGCAGTACTTC. Translating it yields CASSSQGIYEQYF. Looking up the rest from reference TRBV5-4 and TRBJ2-7 gives the full variable domain: ETGVTQSPTHLIKTRGQQVTLRCSSQSGHNTVSWYQQALGQGPQFIFQYYREEENGRGNFPPRFSGLQFPNYSSELNVNALELDDSALYLCASSSQGIYEQYFGPGTRLTVT.

V gene TRBV11-1 combines with J gene TRBJ2-2; 10 bases align to TRBD1. The ends lost 3 bases at V and 6 bases at J; junction bases unmatched: 4. CDR1 is SGHAT and CDR2 is FQDESV in the germline V gene (reference sequence). The CDR3 sequence is 15 residues long. The DNA for the CDR3 is TGTGCCAGCAGCTTCGGGACAGGGGATTCCGGGGAGCTGTTTTTT. It specifies CASSFGTGDSGELFF.

V usage is TRBV15 and J usage is TRBJ2-7, with D perhaps matching TRBD2 (5 bases). Trimming removed 5 bases from V and 2 bases from J, with 7 bases in between. Looked up from germline, CDR1 is LNHNV and CDR2 is YYDKDF (reference sequence). The CDR3 covers 12 residues. The DNA for the CDR3 is TGTGCCACCAGCTCCGGGACCTACGAGCAGTACTTC. It encodes CATSSGTYEQYF.

The chain is built from TRBV9 and TRBJ2-3; 9 bases agree with TRBD2. The CDR3 consists of 16 residues. V dropped 2 bases and J dropped 0; count of bases not matched to a gene: 4. Germline V gene lookup returns CDR1 SGDLS and CDR2 YYNGEE. The CDR3 DNA reads TGTGCCAGCAGCGTGGAGCGGGGGGATAGCACAGATACGCAGTATTTT. Protein product: CASSVERGDSTDTQYF.

This sequence joins TRBV6-6 and TRBJ2-5, with a possible D match to TRBD2 (6 bases). The J call is uncertain, as TRBJ2-7 better fits the DNA end. This CDR3 region has 14 residues. Germline CDR1 MNHNY, CDR2 SVGAGI (reference sequence). The CDR3: CASSYSEGTYEQYF. The CDR3 region has the DNA TGTGCCAGCAGTTACTCGGAGGGGACGTACGAGCAGTACTTC.

The J gene is TRBJ2-5, the V gene TRBV5-1; 8 bases line up with TRBD1. The CDR3 runs to 17 residues. Germline CDR1 is SGHRS and CDR2 is YFSETQ. The junction had 11 bases not matched to a gene; V was cut back by 0 bases and J by 4 bases. CDR3 coding DNA: TGCGCCAGCAGCTTGGACCAGGGGGCTGGTAGCTCAGAGACCCAGTACTTC. Translated: CASSLDQGAGSSETQYF.

The V call is TRBV21-1, the J call TRBJ2-5; TRBD1 is the table's D call, not checked against the DNA. TRBV21-1 corresponds to a pseudogene. The CDR3 is 16 residues long. The CDR3 coding sequence is TGTGCCAGCAGCAAGGGCAGGGGAAACCCTCAAGAGACCCAGTACTTC. Protein: CASSKGRGNPQETQYF.

The genes are TRBV9 and TRBJ1-1; perhaps TRBD1 as D (6 bases). Germline V CDR1 and CDR2: SGDLS, YYNGEE. The CDR3 is 15 amino acids. Trimming shortened V by 3 bases and J by 6 bases, and 18 bases separated the two germline ends. CDR3 sequence (DNA): TGTGCCAGCAGCGGCAGACAGGCAGGTAGCCCTGAAGCTTTCTTT. Residues: CASSGRQAGSPEAFF.

This chain connects TRBV21-1 to TRBJ1-4; the table's D call of TRBD1 was not tested on the DNA. TRBV21-1 has pseudogene status. The CDR3 runs 16 residues. The CDR3 coding sequence is TGTGCCAGCAGCAGCACCAGGGGGCGGGATAATGAAAAACTGTTTTTT. It yields the protein CASSSTRGRDNEKLFF.

J is TRBJ1-5 and V is TRBV4-3, with TRBD1 identical over 8 bases. The CDR3 runs 16 residues. CDR1 and CDR2 from the germline V gene are LGHNA and YSLEER. Unmatched junction bases numbered 6, after V lost 2 bases and J lost 3 bases. This CDR3 is CASSQRQGIDNQPQHF. The DNA for the CDR3 is TGCGCCAGCAGCCAACGACAGGGGATAGACAATCAGCCCCAGCATTTT.